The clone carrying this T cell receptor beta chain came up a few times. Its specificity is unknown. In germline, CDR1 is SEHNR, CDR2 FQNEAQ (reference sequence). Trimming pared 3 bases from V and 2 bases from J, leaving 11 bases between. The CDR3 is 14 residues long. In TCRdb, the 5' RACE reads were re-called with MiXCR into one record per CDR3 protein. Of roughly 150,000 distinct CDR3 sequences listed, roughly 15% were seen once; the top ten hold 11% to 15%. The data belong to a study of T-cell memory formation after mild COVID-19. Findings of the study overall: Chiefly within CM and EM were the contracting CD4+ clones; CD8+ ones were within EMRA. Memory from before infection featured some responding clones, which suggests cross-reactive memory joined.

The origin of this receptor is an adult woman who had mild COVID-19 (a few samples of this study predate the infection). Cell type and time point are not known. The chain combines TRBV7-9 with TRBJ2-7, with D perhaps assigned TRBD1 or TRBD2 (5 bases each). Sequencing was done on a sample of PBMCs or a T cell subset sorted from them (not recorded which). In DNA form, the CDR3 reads TGTGCCAGCAGCTTGGGGGAACGGGCCTACGAGCAGTACTTC. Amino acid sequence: CASSLGERAYEQYF.